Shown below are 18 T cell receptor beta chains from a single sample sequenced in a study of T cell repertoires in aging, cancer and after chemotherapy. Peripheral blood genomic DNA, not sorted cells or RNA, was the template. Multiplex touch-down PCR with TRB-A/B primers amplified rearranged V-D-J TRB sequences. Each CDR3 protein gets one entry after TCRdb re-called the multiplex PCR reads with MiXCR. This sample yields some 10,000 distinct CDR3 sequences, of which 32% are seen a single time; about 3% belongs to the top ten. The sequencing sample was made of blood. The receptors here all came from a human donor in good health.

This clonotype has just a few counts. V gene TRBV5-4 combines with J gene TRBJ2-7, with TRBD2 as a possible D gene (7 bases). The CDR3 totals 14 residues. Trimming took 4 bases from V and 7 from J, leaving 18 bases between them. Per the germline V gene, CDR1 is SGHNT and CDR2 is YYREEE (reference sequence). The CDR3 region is CASSEGGRAGEQYF. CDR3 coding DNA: TGTGCCAGCAGCGAAGGGGGGAGGGCGGGGGAGCAGTACTTC. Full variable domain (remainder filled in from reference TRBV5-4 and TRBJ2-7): ETGVTQSPTHLIKTRGQQVTLRCSSQSGHNTVSWYQQALGQGPQFIFQYYREEENGRGNFPPRFSGLQFPNYSSELNVNALELDDSALYLCASSEGGRAGEQYFGPGTRLTVT.

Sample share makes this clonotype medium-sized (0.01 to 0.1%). CDR3: CASSVRGSGELFF. Written as DNA, the CDR3 is TGTGCCAGTAGTGTCAGGGGTTCCGGGGAGCTGTTTTTT. The rearrangement links TRBV19 to TRBJ2-2; D perhaps matches TRBD1 (6 bases). Germline V gene lookup returns CDR1 LNHDA and CDR2 SQIVND (reference sequence). V was cut by 5 bases and J by 6 bases, with 10 bases left in between. The length of the CDR3 is 13 residues. Complete variable domain (other parts from reference TRBV19 and TRBJ2-2): DGGITQSPKYLFRKEGQNVTLSCEQNLNHDAMYWYRQDPGQGLRLIYYSQIVNDFQKGDIAEGYSVSREKKESFPLTVTSAQKNPTAFYLCASSVRGSGELFFGEGSRLTVL.

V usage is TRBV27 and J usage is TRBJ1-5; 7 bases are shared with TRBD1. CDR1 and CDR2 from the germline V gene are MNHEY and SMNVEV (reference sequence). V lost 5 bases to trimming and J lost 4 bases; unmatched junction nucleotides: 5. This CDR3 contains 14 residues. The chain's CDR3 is CASSARQGNQPQHF. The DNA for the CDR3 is TGTGCCAGCAGTGCTCGACAGGGTAATCAGCCCCAGCATTTT.

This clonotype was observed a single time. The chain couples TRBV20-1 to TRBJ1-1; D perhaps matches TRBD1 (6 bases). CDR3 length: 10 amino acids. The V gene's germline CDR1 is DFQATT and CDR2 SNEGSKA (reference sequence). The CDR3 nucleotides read TGCAGAGCCACAGGGCAAGGAGCTTTCTTT. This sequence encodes CRATGQGAFF.

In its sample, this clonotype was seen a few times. The CDR3 is CASSPRDRVHEQYF. The CDR3 region has the DNA TGTGCCAGCAGCCCGAGGGACAGGGTGCACGAGCAGTACTTC. The genes are TRBV5-4 and TRBJ2-7, with 9 bases matching TRBD1. The CDR3 has 14 residues. Trimming took 4 bases from V and 5 from J; bases not matched to a gene: 7. Germline-derived CDR1 and CDR2 are SGHNT and YYREEE (reference sequence).

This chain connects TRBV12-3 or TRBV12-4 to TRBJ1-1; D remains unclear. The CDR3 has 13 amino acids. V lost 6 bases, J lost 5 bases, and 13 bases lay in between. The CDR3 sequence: CASRHLQETEAFF. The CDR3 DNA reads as TGTGCCAGCAGACATCTGCAGGAGACTGAAGCTTTCTTT.

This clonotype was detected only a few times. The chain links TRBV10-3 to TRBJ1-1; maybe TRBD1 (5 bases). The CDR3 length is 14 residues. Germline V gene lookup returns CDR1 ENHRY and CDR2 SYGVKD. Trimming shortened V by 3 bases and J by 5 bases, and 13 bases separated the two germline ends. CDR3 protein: CAISDNEGTTEAFF. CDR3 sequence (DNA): TGTGCCATCAGTGATAACGAGGGGACGACTGAAGCTTTCTTT.

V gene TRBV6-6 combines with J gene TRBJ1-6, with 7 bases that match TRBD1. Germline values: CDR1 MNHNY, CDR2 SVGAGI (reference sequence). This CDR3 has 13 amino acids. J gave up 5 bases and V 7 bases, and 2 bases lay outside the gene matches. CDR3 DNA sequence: TGTGCCAGCAATACAGGGGATAATTCACCCCTCCACTTT. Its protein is CASNTGDNSPLHF.

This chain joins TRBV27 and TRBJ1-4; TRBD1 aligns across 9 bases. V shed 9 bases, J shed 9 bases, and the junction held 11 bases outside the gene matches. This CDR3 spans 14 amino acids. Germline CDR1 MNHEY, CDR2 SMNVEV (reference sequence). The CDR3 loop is CASQSDRGPQKLFF. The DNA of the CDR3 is TGTGCCAGTCAGTCGGACAGGGGCCCACAAAAACTGTTTTTT.

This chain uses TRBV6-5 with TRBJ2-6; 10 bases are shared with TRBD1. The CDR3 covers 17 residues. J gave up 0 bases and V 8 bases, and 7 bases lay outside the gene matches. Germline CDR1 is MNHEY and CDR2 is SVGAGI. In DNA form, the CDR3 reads TGTGCCAGCCTCCGGGGGGACAGGGGCTCTGGGGCCAACGTCCTGACTTTC. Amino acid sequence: CASLRGDRGSGANVLTF.

The CDR3 nucleotides are TGCGCCAGCAGCTTGGCTTTGGGTCTAAGCTACAATGAGCAGTTCTTC. This gives the protein CASSLALGLSYNEQFF. The chain links TRBV5-1 to TRBJ2-1; D is ambiguous. Trimming took off 0 bases at V and 3 bases at J, with 13 bases between the two ends. The CDR3 runs to 16 residues. Germline lookup yields CDR1 SGHRS and CDR2 YFSETQ.

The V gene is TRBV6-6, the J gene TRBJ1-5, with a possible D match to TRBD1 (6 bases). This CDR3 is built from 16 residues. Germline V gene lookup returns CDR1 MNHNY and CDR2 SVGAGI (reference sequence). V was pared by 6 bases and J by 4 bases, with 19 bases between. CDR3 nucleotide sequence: TGTGCCAGCAGAAACACTAAGGACAGCCCTAATCAGCCCCAGCATTTT. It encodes CASRNTKDSPNQPQHF.

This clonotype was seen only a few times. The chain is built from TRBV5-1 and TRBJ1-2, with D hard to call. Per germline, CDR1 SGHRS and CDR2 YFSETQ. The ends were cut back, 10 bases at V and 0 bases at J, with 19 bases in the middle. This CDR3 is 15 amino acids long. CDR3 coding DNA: TGCGCCTCAGCGCTCGTCCCCTCTCCTAACTATGGCTACACCTTC. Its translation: CASALVPSPNYGYTF.

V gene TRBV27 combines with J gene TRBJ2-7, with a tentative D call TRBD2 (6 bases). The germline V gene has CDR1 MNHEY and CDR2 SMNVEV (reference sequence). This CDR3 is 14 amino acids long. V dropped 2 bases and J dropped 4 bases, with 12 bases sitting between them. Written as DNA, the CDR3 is TGTGCCAGCAGTTTAGACGGGAGCGGTTACGAGCAGTACTTC. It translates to CASSLDGSGYEQYF.

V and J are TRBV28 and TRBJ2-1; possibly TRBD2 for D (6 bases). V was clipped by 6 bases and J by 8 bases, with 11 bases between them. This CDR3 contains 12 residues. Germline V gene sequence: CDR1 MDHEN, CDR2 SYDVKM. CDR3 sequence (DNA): TGTGCCAGCAGGCGGACGGGAGATGAGCAGTTCTTC. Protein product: CASRRTGDEQFF. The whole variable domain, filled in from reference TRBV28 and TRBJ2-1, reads DVKVTQSSRYLVKRTGEKVFLECVQDMDHENMFWYRQDPGLGLRLIYFSYDVKMKEKGDIPEGYSVSREKKERFSLILESASTNQTSMYLCASRRTGDEQFFGPGTRLTVL.

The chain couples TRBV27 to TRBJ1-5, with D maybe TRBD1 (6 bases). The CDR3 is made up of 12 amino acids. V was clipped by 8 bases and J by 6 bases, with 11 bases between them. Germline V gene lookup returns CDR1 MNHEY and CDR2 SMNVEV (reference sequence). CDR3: CASSMGAQPQHF. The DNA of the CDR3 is TGTGCCAGCTCCATGGGGGCTCAGCCCCAGCATTTT.

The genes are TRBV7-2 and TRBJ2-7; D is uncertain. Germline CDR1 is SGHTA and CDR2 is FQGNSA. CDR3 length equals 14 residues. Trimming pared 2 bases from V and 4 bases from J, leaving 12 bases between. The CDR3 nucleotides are TGTGCCAGCAGCTTATCCCCAGGAAGTTACGAGCAGTACTTC. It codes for CASSLSPGSYEQYF.

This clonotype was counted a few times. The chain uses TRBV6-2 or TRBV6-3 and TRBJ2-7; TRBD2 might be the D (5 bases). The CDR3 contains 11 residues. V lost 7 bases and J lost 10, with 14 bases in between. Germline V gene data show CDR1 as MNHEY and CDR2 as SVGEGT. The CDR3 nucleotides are TGTGCCAGCACTCACGCCGGGGAACAGTACTTC. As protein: CASTHAGEQYF.